The following is a TCR beta chain sequence with its context. These data originate in a study of control samples from healthy donors and cancer patients. TCRdb keeps only in-frame clones here, not all; method: immunoSEQ multiplex PCR. The sample has approximately 110,000 clones; about 89% are singletons. Sequenced: blood. The clonotype comes from a woman aged 18-29 years in good health.

CDR3 protein: CATSGTNQETQYF. The DNA of the CDR3 is TGTGCCACCAGTGGGACTAACCAAGAGACCCAGTACTTC. V usage is TRBV24-1 and J usage is TRBJ2-5; D is perhaps TRBD2 (6 bases). Germline values: CDR1 KGHDR, CDR2 SFDVKD. V was shortened by 5 bases and J by 0 bases, with 6 bases between the two germline ends. The CDR3 totals 13 residues.